The clone carrying this TCR beta chain was detected a few times. Time point of the sample: newly diagnosed GD, antithyroid drugs for less than 3 months. The authors made the TCR library using RNA they extracted from PBMCs. Investigators report Graves' disease was diagnosed under American Thyroid Association guidelines. Trimming shortened V by 7 bases and J by 5 bases, and 12 bases separated the two germline ends. Looked up from germline, CDR1 is SEHNR and CDR2 is FQNEAQ (reference sequence). CDR3 length: 12 residues. Arm-PCR of CDR3 regions with iRepertoire HTBI primers generated TCR beta libraries. TCRdb reprocessed the multiplex PCR reads via MiXCR and lists one record per CDR3 protein. The repertoire includes roughly 560,000 distinct CDR3 sequences, about 16% of them detected once, and approximately 25% sits in the top ten. This record belongs to a study of regulatory T cells in long-lasting Graves disease.

These data are also associated with another study on T cells in Graves' hyperthyroidism and ophthalmopathy. That investigation notes: Patients aged 18 to 65 had newly diagnosed hyperthyroidism lasting under 2 months. Among clonotypes expanded in thyroid above 0.001, most were also found in blood.

This specimen consisted of peripheral blood mononuclear cells (PBMCs), obtained at new diagnosis, from a patient treated with antithyroid drugs. This TCR came from a woman aged 40-60 years with Graves disease. The rearrangement joins TRBV7-9 to TRBJ2-7; D might be TRBD1 (5 bases). CDR3 DNA: TGTGCCAGCATGTCCCAGGGTAACGAGCAGTACTTC. This gives the protein CASMSQGNEQYF.